This T cell receptor beta chain came from a study of blood T cell repertoires in COVID-19 (dated by TCRdb to 2018 to 2020). As for the study more broadly: Samples from collaborators originated in the United States, Italy and Spain and spanned both the acute and convalescent phases of COVID-19. The dataset comprised deeply sampled blood TCRbeta repertoires from subjects exposed to, actively infected with, or recovered from COVID-19. The repertoires were released in a freely available public database meant as a resource for research on the immune response to SARS-CoV-2. Samples were obtained from the ongoing ImmuneRACE study (first 160 participants) and from approximately 1,200 subjects provided by 6 global collaborators. HLA class I and class II types, where available, came from metadata supplied by the sample provider rather than from assay-based typing. The prospective study material was composed of cDNA or gDNA derived from T cells, B-cell-depleted T cells, or PBMCs. Nearly every sample came with metadata listing a de-identified subject ID, COVID-19 status, age in years and sex.

What the authors observed across the whole study: Clinical and demographic metadata were provided uncurated, with the amount varying by source and participant.

From the cysteine up to the phenylalanine, the CDR3 has a length of 13 residues. Only the CDR3 part of the read is kept: 39 bases, read in frame from the first base. CDR1 and CDR2 are read off the germline V gene as SGDLS and YYNGEE. V sheds 4 bases and J sheds 6 bases, leaving 11 bases between their ends. Participants in the prospective study were enrolled through a virtual design, were aged about 18 to 89 years, and lived in under 25 United States geographic areas. In the prospective study, participants were assigned to cohorts based on the clinical history participants reported in a screening survey and a study questionnaire. A participant counted as exposed if, within 2 weeks of entering the study, that participant had been in contact with someone who had a PCR-confirmed or clinician-diagnosed COVID-19 case. Mobile phlebotomists in the prospective study collected whole blood, serum and a nasopharyngeal or oropharyngeal swab from every participant. Over a roughly 2-month period, participants in the prospective study had the option of providing additional blood draws and questionnaires. Before DNA extraction, blood samples from the prospective study were shipped at room temperature or frozen.

The immunoSEQ Assay, a bias-controlled multiplex PCR, was used to amplify TCRbeta CDR3 regions from genomic DNA. The authors processed their data as follows. Within the assay, amplification of reference gene primers was used to estimate how many nucleated cells each sample contained. Sequence reads were collapsed and filtered to measure the absolute abundance of every unique TCRbeta CDR3 rearrangement. For each sample, productive Simpson clonality was calculated as the square root of Simpson's diversity index over productive rearrangements. Entries here come from immuneACCESS through TCRdb and include only in-frame sequences with V and J called. Some clones fail to appear in such tables; in the studies checked, an unresolved V gene covers under half of the shortfall, and the cause of the remainder is unknown. The V and J calls and clone size come from that table; D and trimming were worked out from the DNA. Counted in this sample were more than 250,000 clones; roughly 80% of them appeared once. The top ten clones comprise roughly 5.3% of the sample.

Comments on this clone: Its antigen specificity is not known. No much larger clone exists at a distance of one base, and base qualities are not known.

The chain couples TRBV9 to TRBJ2-1; the D gene identity is not certain. This TCR came from a man aged 40-49 years who had been exposed to COVID-19. Sequenced: PBMCs or T cells enriched from blood (not recorded which). The CDR3 corresponds to CASSSPGGNEQFF. The DNA sequence is as follows: TGTGCCAGCAGCTCCCCCGGCGGCAATGAGCAGTTCTTC.